This T cell receptor beta chain was profiled in a study of T cell responses to AZD1222 COVID-19 vaccine. General study findings and limits: Reports indicate that nearly half of spike-specific TCRs are directed at unmutated variant regions. Only six AZD1222 recipients tested seropositive at baseline. With dominance at 160-218 and 743-854, vaccine-associated CD4 TCRs spanned spike. Donors skewed white British and female; clonal diversity was possibly underestimated.

Worth noting for this clone: Its antigen is not known.

This table comes from immunoSEQ multiplex PCR, and its TCRdb copy is limited to in-frame clones, with some not included. The sample yields 120,000 or so clones, 85% to 90% seen once. This TCR was sampled from an adult in good health. The sequencing here drew on peripheral blood, taken on day 0 of MenACWY control vaccination.

The CDR3 DNA sequence: TGTGCCAGCAGCCCCTCGGGCTCCTATAATTCACCCCTCCACTTT. This translates into CASSPSGSYNSPLHF. The chain recombines TRBV7-3 with TRBJ1-6, with D hard to call. The length of the CDR3 is 15 residues. Germline V gene lookup returns CDR1 SGHTA and CDR2 FQGTGA. V was pared by 5 bases and J by 0 bases, with 8 bases between.